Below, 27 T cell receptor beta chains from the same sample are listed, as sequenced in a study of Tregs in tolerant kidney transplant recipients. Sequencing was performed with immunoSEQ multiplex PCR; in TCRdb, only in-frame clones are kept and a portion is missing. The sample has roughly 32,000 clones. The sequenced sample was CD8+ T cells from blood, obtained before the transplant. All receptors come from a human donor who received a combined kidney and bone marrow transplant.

CDR3 bases read: TGTGCCAGCAGCGGGCAGTACAATGAG. Its protein is CASSGQYNE. The full-length CDR3 reads as CASSGQYNEQFF. The chain is built from TRBV7-9 and TRBJ2-1, with D unclear. The read stops 3 residues short of the end of the CDR3; the missing end is completed from the germline J gene. Germline V gene lookup returns CDR1 SEHNR and CDR2 FQNEAQ (reference sequence). CDR3 length: 12 residues. V was trimmed by 5 bases and J by 4 bases, leaving 6 bases between them. Using reference TRBV7-9 and TRBJ2-1 for the parts outside the CDR3, the full variable domain is DTGVSQNPRHKITKRGQNVTFRCDPISEHNRLYWYRQTLGQGPEFLTYFQNEAQLEKSRLLSDRFSAERPKGSFSTLEIQRTEQGDSAMYLCASSGQYNEQFFGPGTRLTVL.

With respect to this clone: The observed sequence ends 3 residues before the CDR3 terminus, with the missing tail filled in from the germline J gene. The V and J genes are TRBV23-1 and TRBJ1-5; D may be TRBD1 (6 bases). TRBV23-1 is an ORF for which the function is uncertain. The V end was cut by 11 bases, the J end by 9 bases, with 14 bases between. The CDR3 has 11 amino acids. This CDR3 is CAGRDTGPQHF. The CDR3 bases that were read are TGCGCCGGCCGGGACACAGGGCCC.

CDR3 DNA, as far as it was read: TGCAGCGTTGTTGTGTCTAGCGGGACCTACGAG. This codes for CSVVVSSGTYE. The whole CDR3 sequence reads CSVVVSSGTYEQYF. The chain employs TRBV29-1 and TRBJ2-7; 9 nucleotides line up with TRBD2. The read ends 3 residues shy of where the CDR3 ends; the end is completed using the germline J gene. CDR1 and CDR2 (germline): SQVTM, ANQGSEA. The CDR3 runs 14 residues. The J segment lost 2 bases and the V segment lost 4 bases, leaving 6 bases of the junction unmatched.

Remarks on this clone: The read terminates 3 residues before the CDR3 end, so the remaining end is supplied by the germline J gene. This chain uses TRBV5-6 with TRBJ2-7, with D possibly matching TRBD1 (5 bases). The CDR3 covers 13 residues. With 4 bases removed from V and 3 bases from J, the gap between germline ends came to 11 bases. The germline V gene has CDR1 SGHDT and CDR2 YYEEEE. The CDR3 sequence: CASSVTGYYEQYF. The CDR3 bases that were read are TGTGCCAGCAGCGTAACAGGTTACTACGAG. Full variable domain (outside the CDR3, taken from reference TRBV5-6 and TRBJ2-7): DAGVTQSPTHLIKTRGQQVTLRCSPKSGHDTVSWYQQALGQGPQFIFQYYEEEERQRGNFPDRFSGHQFPNYSSELNVNALLLGDSALYLCASSVTGYYEQYFGPGTRLTVT.

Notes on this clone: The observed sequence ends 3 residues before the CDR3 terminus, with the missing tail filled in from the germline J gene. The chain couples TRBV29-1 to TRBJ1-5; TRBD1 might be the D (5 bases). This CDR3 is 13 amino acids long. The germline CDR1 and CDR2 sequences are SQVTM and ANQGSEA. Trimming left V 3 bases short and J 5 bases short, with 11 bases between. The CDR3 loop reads CSVEGQGDQPQHF. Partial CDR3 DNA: TGCAGCGTTGAGGGCCAGGGTGATCAGCCC.

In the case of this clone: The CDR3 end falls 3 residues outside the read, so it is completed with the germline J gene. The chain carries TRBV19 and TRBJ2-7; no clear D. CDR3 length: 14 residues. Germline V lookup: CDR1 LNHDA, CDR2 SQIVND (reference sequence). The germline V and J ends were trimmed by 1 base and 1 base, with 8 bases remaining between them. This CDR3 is CASSIGGPSYEQYF. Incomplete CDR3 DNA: TGTGCCAGTAGTATAGGCGGTCCTTCCTACGAG.

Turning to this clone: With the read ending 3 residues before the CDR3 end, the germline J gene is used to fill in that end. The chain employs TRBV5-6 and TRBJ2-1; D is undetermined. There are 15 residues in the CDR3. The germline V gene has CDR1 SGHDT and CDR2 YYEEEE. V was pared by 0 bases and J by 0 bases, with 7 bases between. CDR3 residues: CASSLEQFSYNEQFF. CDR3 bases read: TGTGCCAGCAGCTTGGAACAGTTCTCCTACAATGAG. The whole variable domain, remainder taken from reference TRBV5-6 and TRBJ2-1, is DAGVTQSPTHLIKTRGQQVTLRCSPKSGHDTVSWYQQALGQGPQFIFQYYEEEERQRGNFPDRFSGHQFPNYSSELNVNALLLGDSALYLCASSLEQFSYNEQFFGPGTRLTVL.

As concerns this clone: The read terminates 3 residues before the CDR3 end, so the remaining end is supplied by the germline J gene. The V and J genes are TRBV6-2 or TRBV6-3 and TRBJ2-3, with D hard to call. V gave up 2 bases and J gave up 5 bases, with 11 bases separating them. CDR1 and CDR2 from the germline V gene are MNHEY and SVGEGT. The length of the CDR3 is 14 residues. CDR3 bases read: TGTGCCAGCAGTTACGCTTTCTCGGGAGATACG. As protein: CASSYAFSGDT. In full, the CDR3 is CASSYAFSGDTQYF.

This CDR3 is CASSLNRGGQPQHF. The sequenced part of the CDR3 DNA is TGTGCCAGTAGTCTAAACAGGGGAGGACAGCCC. The V and J genes are TRBV19 and TRBJ1-5; TRBD1 agrees at 7 bases. Sequencing ends 3 residues short of the CDR3 end; the germline J gene provides the rest. The junction had 8 bases not matched to a gene; V was cut back by 5 bases and J by 7 bases. CDR1 LNHDA and CDR2 SQIVND come from the germline V gene (reference sequence). The CDR3 has 14 amino acids.

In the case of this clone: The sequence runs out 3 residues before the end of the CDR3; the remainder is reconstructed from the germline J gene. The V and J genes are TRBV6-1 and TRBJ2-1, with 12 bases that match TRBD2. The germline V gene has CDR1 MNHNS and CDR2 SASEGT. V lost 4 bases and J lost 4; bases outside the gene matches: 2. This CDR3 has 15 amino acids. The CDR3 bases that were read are TGTGCCAGCAGTGCTCTAGCGGGGGGGTACAATGAG. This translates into CASSALAGGYNE. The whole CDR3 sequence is CASSALAGGYNEQFF.

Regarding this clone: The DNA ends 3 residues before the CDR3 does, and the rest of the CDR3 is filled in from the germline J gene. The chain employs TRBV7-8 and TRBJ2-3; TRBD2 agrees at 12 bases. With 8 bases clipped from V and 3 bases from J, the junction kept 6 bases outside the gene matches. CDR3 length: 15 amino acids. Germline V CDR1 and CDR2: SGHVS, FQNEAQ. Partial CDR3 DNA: TGTGCCAGCGACAAGACTAGCGGGAGAACAGATACG. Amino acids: CASDKTSGRTDT. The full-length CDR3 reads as CASDKTSGRTDTQYF.

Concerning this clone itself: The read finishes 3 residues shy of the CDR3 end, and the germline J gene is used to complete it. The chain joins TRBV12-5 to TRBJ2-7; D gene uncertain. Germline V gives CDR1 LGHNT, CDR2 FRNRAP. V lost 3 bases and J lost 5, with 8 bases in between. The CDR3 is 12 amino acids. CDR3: CASGFQTDEQYF. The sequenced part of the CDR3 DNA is TGTGCTAGTGGTTTTCAAACAGACGAG.

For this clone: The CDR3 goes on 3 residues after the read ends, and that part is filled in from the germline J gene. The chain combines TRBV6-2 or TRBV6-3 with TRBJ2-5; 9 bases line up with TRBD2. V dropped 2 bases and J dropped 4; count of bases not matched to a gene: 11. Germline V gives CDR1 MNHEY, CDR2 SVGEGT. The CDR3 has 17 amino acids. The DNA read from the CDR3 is TGTGCCAGCAGTTACGGGCTAGCGGGAAGGATAGTAGAGACC. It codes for CASSYGLAGRIVET. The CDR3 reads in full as CASSYGLAGRIVETQYF.

This chain's CDR3 is CASRTGQGPSYEQYF. The sequenced CDR3 bases are TGTGCCAGCAGAACCGGACAGGGACCCTCCTACGAG. The chain uses TRBV2 and TRBJ2-7, with TRBD1 matching over 8 bases. The read ends 3 residues early relative to the CDR3; the germline J gene fills the gap. J was trimmed by 0 bases and V by 6 bases; bases with no gene match: 7. CDR1 and CDR2 (germline): SNHLY, FYNNEI. This CDR3 is built from 15 residues.

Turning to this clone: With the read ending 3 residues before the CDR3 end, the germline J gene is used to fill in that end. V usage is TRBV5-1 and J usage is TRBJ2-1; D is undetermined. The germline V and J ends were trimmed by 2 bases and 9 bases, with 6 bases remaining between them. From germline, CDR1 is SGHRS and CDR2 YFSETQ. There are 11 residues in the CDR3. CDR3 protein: CASSFGIEQFF. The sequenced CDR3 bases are TGCGCCAGCAGCTTCGGTATTGAG.

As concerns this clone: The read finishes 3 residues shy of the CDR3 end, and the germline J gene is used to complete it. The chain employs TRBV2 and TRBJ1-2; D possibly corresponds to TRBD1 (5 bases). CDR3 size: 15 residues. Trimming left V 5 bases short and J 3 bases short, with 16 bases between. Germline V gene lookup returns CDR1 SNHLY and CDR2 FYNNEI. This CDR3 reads CASSQEPSGYYGYTF. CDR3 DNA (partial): TGTGCCAGCAGTCAAGAACCTTCAGGGTACTATGGC.

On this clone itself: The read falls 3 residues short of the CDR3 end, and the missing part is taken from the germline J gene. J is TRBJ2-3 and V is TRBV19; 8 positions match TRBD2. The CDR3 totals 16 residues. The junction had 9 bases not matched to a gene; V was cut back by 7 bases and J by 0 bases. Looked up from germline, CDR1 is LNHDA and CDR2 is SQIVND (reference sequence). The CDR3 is CASTPRGLESTDTQYF. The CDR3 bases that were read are TGTGCCAGTACCCCTCGGGGACTAGAGAGCACAGATACG. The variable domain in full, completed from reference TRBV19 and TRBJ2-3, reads DGGITQSPKYLFRKEGQNVTLSCEQNLNHDAMYWYRQDPGQGLRLIYYSQIVNDFQKGDIAEGYSVSREKKESFPLTVTSAQKNPTAFYLCASTPRGLESTDTQYFGPGTRLTVL.

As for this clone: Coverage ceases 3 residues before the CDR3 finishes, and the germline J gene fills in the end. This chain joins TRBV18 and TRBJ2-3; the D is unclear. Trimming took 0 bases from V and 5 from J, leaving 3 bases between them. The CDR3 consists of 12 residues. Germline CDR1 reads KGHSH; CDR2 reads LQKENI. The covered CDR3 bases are TGTGCCAGCTCACCACCGCGAGATACG. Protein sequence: CASSPPRDT. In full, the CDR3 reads CASSPPRDTQYF.

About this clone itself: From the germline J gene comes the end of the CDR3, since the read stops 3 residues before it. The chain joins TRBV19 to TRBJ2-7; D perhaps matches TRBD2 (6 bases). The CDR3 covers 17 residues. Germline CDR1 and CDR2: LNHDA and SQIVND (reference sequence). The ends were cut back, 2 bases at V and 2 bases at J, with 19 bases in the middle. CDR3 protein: CASSISRASEITYEQYF. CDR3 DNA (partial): TGTGCCAGTAGTATAAGTCGGGCTAGCGAAATCACCTACGAG.

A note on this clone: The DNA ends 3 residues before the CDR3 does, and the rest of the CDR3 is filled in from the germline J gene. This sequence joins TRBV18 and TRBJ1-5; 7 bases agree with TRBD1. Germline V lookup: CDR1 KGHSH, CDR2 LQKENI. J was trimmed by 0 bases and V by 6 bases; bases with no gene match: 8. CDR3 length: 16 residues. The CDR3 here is CASSTGQKLSNQPQHF. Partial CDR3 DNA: TGTGCCAGCTCGACGGGACAGAAACTTAGCAATCAGCCC.

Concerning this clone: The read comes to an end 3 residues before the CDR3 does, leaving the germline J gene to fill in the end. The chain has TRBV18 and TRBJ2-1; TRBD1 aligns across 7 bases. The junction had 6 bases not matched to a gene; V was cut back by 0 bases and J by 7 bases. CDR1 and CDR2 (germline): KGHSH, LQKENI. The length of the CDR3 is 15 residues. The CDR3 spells CASSPPGAGGNEQFF. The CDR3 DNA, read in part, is TGTGCCAGCTCACCACCGGGCGCAGGGGGTAATGAG.

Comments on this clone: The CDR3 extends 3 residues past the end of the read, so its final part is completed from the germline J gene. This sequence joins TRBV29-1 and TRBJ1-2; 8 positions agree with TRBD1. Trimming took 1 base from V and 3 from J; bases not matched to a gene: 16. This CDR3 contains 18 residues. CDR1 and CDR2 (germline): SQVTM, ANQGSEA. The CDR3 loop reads CSVEGLIKDREVDYGYTF. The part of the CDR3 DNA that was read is TGCAGCGTTGAAGGCCTAATCAAGGACAGGGAGGTTGACTATGGC.

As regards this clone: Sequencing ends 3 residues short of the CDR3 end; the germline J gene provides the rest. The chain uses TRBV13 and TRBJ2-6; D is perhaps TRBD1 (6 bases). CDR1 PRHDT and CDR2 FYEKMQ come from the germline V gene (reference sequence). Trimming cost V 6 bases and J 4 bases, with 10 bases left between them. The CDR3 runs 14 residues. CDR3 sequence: CASSTGFGANVLTF. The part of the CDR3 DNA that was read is TGTGCCAGCAGTACAGGGTTCGGGGCCAACGTC.

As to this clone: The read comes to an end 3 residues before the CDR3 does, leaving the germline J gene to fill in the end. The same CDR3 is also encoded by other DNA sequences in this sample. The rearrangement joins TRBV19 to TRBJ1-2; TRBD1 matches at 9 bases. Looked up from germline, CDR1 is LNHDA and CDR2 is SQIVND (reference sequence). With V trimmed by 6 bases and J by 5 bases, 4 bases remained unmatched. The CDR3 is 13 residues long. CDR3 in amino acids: CASSPGQGYGYTF. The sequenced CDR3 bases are TGTGCCAGTAGCCCTGGACAGGGGTATGGC.

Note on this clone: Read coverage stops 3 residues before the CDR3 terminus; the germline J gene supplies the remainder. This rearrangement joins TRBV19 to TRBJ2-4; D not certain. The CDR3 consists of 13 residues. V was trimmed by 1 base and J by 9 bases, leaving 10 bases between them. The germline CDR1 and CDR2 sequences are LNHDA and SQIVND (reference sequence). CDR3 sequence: CASSIAPGTIQYF. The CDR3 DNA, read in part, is TGTGCCAGTAGTATAGCACCGGGTACCATT.

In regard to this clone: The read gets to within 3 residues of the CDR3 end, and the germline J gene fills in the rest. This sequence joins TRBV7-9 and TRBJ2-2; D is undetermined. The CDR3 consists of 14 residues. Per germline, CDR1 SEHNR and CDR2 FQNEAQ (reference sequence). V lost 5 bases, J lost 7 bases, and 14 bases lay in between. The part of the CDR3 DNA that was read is TGTGCCAGCAGCCTACTTAACGAACTCGGGGAG. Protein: CASSLLNELGE. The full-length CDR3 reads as CASSLLNELGELFF.

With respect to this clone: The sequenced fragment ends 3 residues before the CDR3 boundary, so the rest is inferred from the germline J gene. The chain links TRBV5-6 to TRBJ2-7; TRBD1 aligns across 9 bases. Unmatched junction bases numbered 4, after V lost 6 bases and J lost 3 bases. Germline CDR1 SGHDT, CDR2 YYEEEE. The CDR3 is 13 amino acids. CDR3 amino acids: CASTVGQGYEQYF. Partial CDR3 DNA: TGTGCCAGCACGGTGGGACAGGGCTACGAG.